This entry lists 9 T cell receptor beta chains sequenced from one sample in a study of blood T cell repertoires in COVID-19. Generated by immunoSEQ multiplex PCR, the TCRdb table keeps only in-frame clones and is missing some. The sample carries approximately 160,000 clones, roughly 86% recorded once. Sequenced material: peripheral blood. The receptors come from a man aged 35-49 years who had recovered from COVID-19.

The J gene is TRBJ2-3, the V gene TRBV30; D call uncertain. V lost 2 bases to trimming and J lost 9 bases, with 9 bases between them. Germline V gene data show CDR1 as GTSNPN and CDR2 as SVGIG (reference sequence). The length of the CDR3 is 11 residues. The CDR3 spells CAWSSSATQYF. The CDR3 DNA reads TGTGCCTGGAGTTCTAGTGCAACGCAGTATTTT.

The rearrangement joins TRBV10-2 to TRBJ2-3, with TRBD2 as a possible D gene (6 bases). The V end lost 6 bases, the J end lost 6 bases, and 19 bases lay between the germline ends. From germline, CDR1 is WSHSY and CDR2 SAAADI. This CDR3 has 15 amino acids. Here the CDR3 DNA reads TGCGCCAGCAGACCCCCGGGACTGGAAGGTGATACGCAGTATTTT. It codes for CASRPPGLEGDTQYF.

The chain uses TRBV7-9 and TRBJ2-5; no clear D. The CDR3 spans 11 residues. Germline V CDR1 and CDR2: SEHNR, FQNEAQ (reference sequence). V lost 6 bases and J lost 2, with 4 bases in between. CDR3 sequence reads: CASSNQETQYF. The CDR3 DNA follows: TGTGCCAGCAGTAATCAAGAGACCCAGTACTTC.

V usage is TRBV5-4 and J usage is TRBJ2-5; 12 nucleotides line up with TRBD2. The germline gives CDR1 SGHNT, CDR2 YYREEE (reference sequence). The V gene end was trimmed by 4 bases and the J gene end by 4 bases; junction bases not matched to a gene: 8. The CDR3 loop spans 16 amino acids. The DNA of the CDR3 is TGTGCCAGCAGCGACGTTCTAGCGGGAGGGCGAGAGACCCAGTACTTC. It translates to CASSDVLAGGRETQYF.

J is TRBJ1-1 and V is TRBV11-3, with D perhaps matching TRBD1 (5 bases). Trimming took 0 bases from V and 6 from J, leaving 14 bases between them. Germline assignment: CDR1 SGHNT and CDR2 YENEEA. The length of the CDR3 is 15 residues. In nucleotides, the CDR3 is TGTGCCAGCAGCTTAGAGCAGGGAATAGGGGCTGAAGCTTTCTTT. This sequence encodes CASSLEQGIGAEAFF.

The chain carries TRBV24-1 and TRBJ2-1; perhaps TRBD2 as D (5 bases). Germline V gene sequence: CDR1 KGHDR, CDR2 SFDVKD. The V end lost 5 bases, the J end lost 2 bases, and 15 bases lay between the germline ends. The CDR3 has 16 residues. CDR3 sequence reads: CATSGRTALTYNEQFF. The CDR3 DNA is TGTGCCACCAGTGGCAGGACTGCATTAACCTACAATGAGCAGTTCTTC.

The rearrangement uses TRBV19 and TRBJ2-5; D possibly corresponds to TRBD1 (6 bases). Germline CDR1 and CDR2: LNHDA and SQIVND (reference sequence). With 5 bases removed from V and 0 bases from J, the gap between germline ends came to 16 bases. The CDR3 has 16 residues. CDR3 residues: CASSSRQELDQETQYF. The CDR3 region has the DNA TGTGCCAGTAGTTCCCGACAGGAGTTGGACCAAGAGACCCAGTACTTC.

For the CDR3, the DNA is TGTGCCAGCTCACCAGGACAGCGCCAAGAGACCCAGTACTTC. It is translated as CASSPGQRQETQYF. J is TRBJ2-5 and V is TRBV18, with D perhaps TRBD1 (6 bases). Germline values: CDR1 KGHSH, CDR2 LQKENI. V lost 2 bases and J lost 1, with 8 bases in between. The CDR3 length is 14 residues.

The gene calls are TRBV7-9 and TRBJ1-2, with TRBD1 matching 7 bases. Per germline, CDR1 SEHNR and CDR2 FQNEAQ (reference sequence). Trimming removed 8 bases from V and 5 bases from J; junction bases left unmatched: 11. The CDR3 totals 14 residues. The CDR3 coding sequence is TGTGCCAGCCAGAGTGGGACAGCGATTTATGGCTACACCTTC. Its protein product is CASQSGTAIYGYTF.